This T cell receptor beta chain originates from a study of molecular identifiers for immune sequencing clone quantification listed by TCRdb under 2018. As for the study more broadly: For a replicate experiment, the RNA from either about 20,000 or 100,000 naive CD8 T cells was divided into five aliquots, and four of those aliquots went on to sequencing. This methods study benchmarked molecular-identifier clustering-based TCR repertoire sequencing (MIDCIRS) and TCR RNA copy counting, using CD8 T cells to do so.

This clonotype was counted ten times or more. This receptor's antigen is unknown. Base qualities are not at hand, and no much larger clone is one base apart. General study outcomes and caveats: Spiked-in Jurkat TCR RNA equal to a single cell's worth was reported to be detectable even within 1,100,000 naive CD8 T cells. In CMV-specific effector cells, over 98% of molecules were held by clones above 20 RNA copies, whereas under 1% of molecules were held by such clones in naive cells. Highly expanded clone sizes could be underestimated if identical TCR molecules share a barcode. Modeling estimated 2.5 to 3 recovered TCR RNA copies per cell, compared with about 10 by digital PCR, which implies around 33% capture efficiency. When barcode sub-clustering was omitted, TCR diversity was inflated by chimeric consensus sequences, with chimeras reaching as high as 47%.

Libraries were made using PCR. The run used an Illumina MiSeq. The Qiagen AllPrep DNA/RNA kit was used to purify total RNA. Reads from multiple sequencing runs of the same library were pooled before analysis. In the source study's methods: Reads were retained only if their TCR constant sequence matched exactly, and those retained reads were trimmed to 150 nt and grouped according to their 12-nt molecular barcodes. Within each barcode group, reads were sub-clustered at a 15% Levenshtein threshold, and quality-weighted consensus sequences were built per RNA molecule. Non-functional sequences were excluded, and lower-count sequences lying one edit away from another sequence were also excluded. Based on a fit of two negative binomial distributions, barcode sub-clusters having less than 20% of the maximum read count were discarded. TCRdb reprocessed the public reads (quality trimming at Q25 with fastp, clone calling with MiXCR) and kept in-frame beta chains. Each record represents a unique CDR3 protein, reported with the most common genes and DNA among its rows. The V and J calls shown here were made by TCRdb, not taken from the authors' results. The sample contains 38,000 or so distinct CDR3 sequences, around a sixth of them found a single time. The ten largest account for about 6.2% of the sample.

Naive CD8 T cells were FACS-sorted as CD8+CD4-CCR7+CD45RA+ on a BD FACSAria II into RLT Plus buffer. To compare sensitivity, a portion of naive CD8 T cell RNA was divided equally between MIDCIRS and a Smart-seq2-style 5'RACE protocol. Enrichment of CD8 T cells was done with RosetteSep CD8+ T Cell Enrichment Cocktail plus Ficoll-Paque, and ACK red cell lysis came afterward. The germline V gene yields SGHRS for CDR1 and YFSETQ for CDR2. The CDR3 spans 14 residues, from the cysteine through the phenylalanine. Only the CDR3 part of the read is kept: 42 bases, read in frame from the first base. Relative to germline, V is 4 bases shorter and J is 0 bases shorter, with 8 bases between their ends.

The clonotype originates from a human donor in good health. Some libraries in this study had Jurkat cell RNA spiked in. The V and J genes are TRBV5-1 and TRBJ1-5; 6 matching bases give a weak D call of TRBD1. Sequencing used naive CD8+ T cells from blood, with Jurkat cell RNA spiked in. The cell subset or site label on this specimen signifies: FACS-sorted CD8+CD4-CCR7+CD45RA+ naive T cells. The sequenced DNA: TGCGCCAGCAGCCCGGACAGTAGCAATCAGCCCCAGCATTTT. It is translated as CASSPDSSNQPQHF.